This T cell receptor (beta chain) appears in the sequencing data of a study of blood T cell repertoires in COVID-19. Study-wide background: COVID-19 samples, acute and convalescent, were from the United States, Italy and Spain. PBMCs, B-cell-depleted T cells, or T cells were the source of the cDNA or gDNA that made up the material.

CDR3 length: 15 residues. Germline V gene data show CDR1 as MNHNS and CDR2 as SASEGT. V dropped 1 base and J dropped 6 bases, with 10 bases sitting between them. As originally analysed: Amplification of reference gene primers was used by the study to estimate nucleated cell counts. Clones were read by immunoSEQ multiplex PCR, and TCRdb kept only the in-frame ones, dropping some. Clone size and the V and J calls come from that table; the DNA yielded D and trimming. The sample contains fewer than 150,000 clones, roughly 72% of which appear only once. The sequence was obtained from a human donor in a cohort sampled during active COVID-19. The sample comprised peripheral blood. The chain has TRBV6-1 and TRBJ1-6; D is uncertain. This CDR3 reads CASSEGHTPNSPLHF. CDR3 in DNA: TGTGCCAGCAGTGAAGGACATACTCCTAATTCACCCCTCCACTTT.